Shown below are 32 T cell receptor beta chains from a single sample sequenced in a study of blood T cell repertoires in COVID-19. TCRdb's copy holds only in-frame clones and misses some; the assay was immunoSEQ multiplex PCR. The table has fewer than 150,000 clones, around nine tenths seen once; the top ten hold roughly 4%. The source material was peripheral blood. The receptors here all came from a woman aged 40 to 50 with acute or convalescent COVID-19.

The chain carries TRBV7-9 and TRBJ1-2; D possibly corresponds to TRBD1 (6 bases). Germline V gene data show CDR1 as SEHNR and CDR2 as FQNEAQ (reference sequence). This CDR3 spans 16 amino acids. V was clipped by 5 bases and J by 3 bases, with 19 bases between them. This CDR3 reads CASSDRRQGPYYGYTF. In nucleotides, the CDR3 is TGTGCCAGCAGCGACCGTAGGCAGGGGCCATACTATGGCTACACCTTC.

The chain has TRBV11-3 and TRBJ2-2; TRBD2 is a possible D gene (6 bases). Germline loops: CDR1 SGHNT, CDR2 YENEEA. With 4 bases removed from V and 2 bases from J, the gap between germline ends came to 11 bases. The CDR3 sequence is 15 residues long. The DNA of the CDR3 is TGTGCCAGCAGCTCCCCCGGGACTAACACCGGGGAGCTGTTTTTT. It yields the protein CASSSPGTNTGELFF.

J is TRBJ2-7 and V is TRBV7-2; a possible D gene is TRBD1 (5 bases). With 2 bases removed from V and 2 bases from J, the gap between germline ends came to 16 bases. The CDR3 contains 16 residues. Germline V gene data show CDR1 as SGHTA and CDR2 as FQGNSA. The DNA for the CDR3 is TGTGCCAGCAGCTTACCCCGTAAGGGGCCGGCCTACGAGCAGTACTTC. Translating it yields CASSLPRKGPAYEQYF.

The V and J genes are TRBV19 and TRBJ2-3, with D perhaps matching TRBD1 (6 bases). V was trimmed by 6 bases and J by 2 bases, leaving 15 bases between them. This CDR3 is built from 15 residues. Germline values: CDR1 LNHDA, CDR2 SQIVND (reference sequence). The CDR3, as DNA: TGTGCCAGTAGCTCATCTGGGACAACCACAGATACGCAGTATTTT. It yields the protein CASSSSGTTTDTQYF.

This clone was seen only a few times. The rearrangement links TRBV2 to TRBJ1-1; 7 positions match TRBD1. This CDR3 comprises 13 residues. The junction had 2 bases not matched to a gene; V was cut back by 6 bases and J by 1 base. Germline V gives CDR1 SNHLY, CDR2 FYNNEI. CDR3 loop: CASRRDRNTEAFF. In nucleotides, the CDR3 is TGTGCCAGCAGACGGGACAGGAACACTGAAGCTTTCTTT. The full variable domain, in which reference TRBV2 and TRBJ1-1 provide the parts outside the CDR3, is EPEVTQTPSHQVTQMGQEVILRCVPISNHLYFYWYRQILGQKVEFLVSFYNNEISEKSEIFDDQFSVERPDGSNFTLKIRSTKLEDSAMYFCASRRDRNTEAFFGQGTRLTVV.

The rearrangement uses TRBV20-1 and TRBJ2-1, with D maybe TRBD2 (6 bases). Trimming took 3 bases from V and 8 from J, leaving 8 bases between them. From germline, CDR1 is DFQATT and CDR2 SNEGSKA (reference sequence). CDR3 length: 11 amino acids. CDR3 amino acids: CSASGSYEQFF. DNA of the CDR3: TGCAGTGCTAGCGGGAGCTATGAGCAGTTCTTC.

V and J are TRBV12-3 or TRBV12-4 and TRBJ1-2, with D perhaps TRBD1 (6 bases). Trimming removed 3 bases from V and 2 bases from J, with 7 bases in between. The CDR3 covers 13 residues. The CDR3 region has the DNA TGTGCCAGCAGTTTGGGGGCGAACTATGGCTACACCTTC. Amino acid sequence: CASSLGANYGYTF.

J is TRBJ2-5 and V is TRBV28; 9 bases are shared with TRBD1. The V gene's germline CDR1 is MDHEN and CDR2 SYDVKM. This CDR3 has 14 amino acids. The junction had 3 bases not matched to a gene; V was cut back by 2 bases and J by 5 bases. The CDR3, as DNA: TGTGCCAGCAGTTTAAAACAGGGGGCTGAGACCCAGTACTTC. This gives the protein CASSLKQGAETQYF.

The rearrangement links TRBV24-1 to TRBJ1-5, with 10 positions matching TRBD1. Germline trimming cut 12 bases from V and 0 bases from J; bases unmatched to any gene: 19. This CDR3 has 19 residues. CDR1 KGHDR and CDR2 SFDVKD come from the germline V gene. CDR3 amino acids: CAAPRGDRGPTYSNQPQHF. CDR3 nucleotide sequence: TGTGCCGCCCCCCGGGGGGACAGGGGTCCAACTTATAGCAATCAGCCCCAGCATTTT.

The V call is TRBV21-1, the J call TRBJ1-5; TRBD1 was called by the table and not checked on the DNA. TRBV21-1 is a documented pseudogene. The CDR3 consists of 16 residues. The DNA for the CDR3 is TGTGCCAGCAGCACACCCGGGACAGGCGGAAATCAGCCCCAGCATTTT. As protein: CASSTPGTGGNQPQHF.

V is TRBV28 and J is TRBJ1-5; D ambiguous. Trimming shortened V by 7 bases and J by 0 bases, and 13 bases separated the two germline ends. The CDR3 contains 15 residues. Germline CDR1 reads MDHEN; CDR2 reads SYDVKM. The CDR3 nucleotides read TGTGCCAGCACCCGCATCGGGGTTAGCAATCAGCCCCAGCATTTT. It is translated as CASTRIGVSNQPQHF.

This chain uses TRBV2 with TRBJ2-3, with 9 bases aligning to TRBD2. Germline CDR1 and CDR2: SNHLY and FYNNEI. The junction had 6 bases not matched to a gene; V was cut back by 3 bases and J by 2 bases. CDR3 length: 16 amino acids. CDR3 nucleotide sequence: TGTGCCAGCAGTGATAGGGTAGCGGGGGACACAGATACGCAGTATTTT. This encodes CASSDRVAGDTDTQYF.

J is TRBJ2-7 and V is TRBV11-3; TRBD1 matches at 9 bases. The CDR3 has 15 amino acids. CDR1 and CDR2 (germline): SGHNT, YENEEA. Trimming removed 1 base from V and 5 bases from J; junction bases left unmatched: 6. CDR3 residues: CASSLGEDRGDEQYF. The CDR3 DNA follows: TGTGCCAGCAGCTTAGGAGAAGACAGGGGGGACGAGCAGTACTTC.

This clone came up once. The rearrangement uses TRBV5-1 and TRBJ2-2; 12 positions agree with TRBD2. This CDR3 contains 18 residues. V lost 4 bases, J lost 0 bases, and 7 bases stayed unmatched. Germline V lookup: CDR1 SGHRS, CDR2 YFSETQ. Here the CDR3 DNA reads TGCGCCAGCAGCCCCTGGACTAGCGGGGCCGCGAACACCGGGGAGCTGTTTTTT. Protein: CASSPWTSGAANTGELFF.

This clone came up a few times. This chain connects TRBV28 to TRBJ1-5; no firm D call. The V end was cut by 3 bases, the J end by 1 base, with 16 bases between. Germline CDR1 reads MDHEN; CDR2 reads SYDVKM. This CDR3 is 17 amino acids long. CDR3 protein: CASSFPPRVRSNQPQHF. As DNA, the CDR3 is TGTGCCAGCAGTTTCCCCCCACGGGTTCGGAGCAATCAGCCCCAGCATTTT. Together with reference TRBV28 and TRBJ1-5, the CDR3 gives the full variable domain: DVKVTQSSRYLVKRTGEKVFLECVQDMDHENMFWYRQDPGLGLRLIYFSYDVKMKEKGDIPEGYSVSREKKERFSLILESASTNQTSMYLCASSFPPRVRSNQPQHFGDGTRLSIL.

This chain uses TRBV20-1 with TRBJ2-5; no reliable D call. Per the germline V gene, CDR1 is DFQATT and CDR2 is SNEGSKA (reference sequence). V lost 7 bases to trimming and J lost 4 bases, with 10 bases between them. The CDR3 has 11 residues. The CDR3: CSGAALETQYF. Here the CDR3 DNA reads TGCAGTGGGGCAGCCCTAGAGACCCAGTACTTC.

The rearrangement joins TRBV6-5 to TRBJ2-6; no firm D call. CDR1 MNHEY and CDR2 SVGAGI come from the germline V gene. Trimming left V 4 bases short and J 2 bases short, with 9 bases between. The CDR3 sequence is 15 residues long. In DNA, the CDR3 is TGTGCCAGCAGTTCCAACCGGGCTGGGGCCAACGTCCTGACTTTC. It translates to CASSSNRAGANVLTF.

This chain links TRBV21-1 with TRBJ1-5; the DNA was not compared with TRBD1, the D call given in the table. TRBV21-1 is flagged as a pseudogene. This CDR3 spans 13 amino acids. CDR3 DNA: TGTGCCAAGACAGGGGATAGCAATCAGCCCCAGCATTTT. Translation: CAKTGDSNQPQHF.

The chain employs TRBV6-1 and TRBJ1-1, with TRBD1 as a possible D gene (6 bases). There are 19 residues in the CDR3. Germline V gene sequence: CDR1 MNHNS, CDR2 SASEGT. V lost 1 base to trimming and J lost 3 bases, with 24 bases between them. This CDR3 is CASSEGDKTGRVRDTEAFF. The CDR3 region has the DNA TGTGCCAGCAGTGAAGGTGACAAAACAGGGCGCGTTCGTGACACTGAAGCTTTCTTT.

The table lists this clone with a few counts. This chain uses TRBV20-1 with TRBJ2-7; 7 nucleotides match TRBD1. Germline V gives CDR1 DFQATT, CDR2 SNEGSKA (reference sequence). CDR3 length: 14 amino acids. V was clipped by 3 bases and J by 0 bases; unmatched bases: 5. In nucleotides, the CDR3 is TGCAGTGCTAGTGGACAGGCCTCCTCCTACGAGCAGTACTTC. This sequence encodes CSASGQASSYEQYF.

In this sample, this clone turned up once. This rearrangement joins TRBV7-9 to TRBJ1-4; TRBD1 is a possible D gene (5 bases). V was pared by 0 bases and J by 8 bases, with 10 bases between. The CDR3 consists of 14 residues. Germline V gene data show CDR1 as SEHNR and CDR2 as FQNEAQ (reference sequence). CDR3 bases: TGTGCCAGCAGCTTAGCCGGGGAGGGGGAAAAACTGTTTTTT. It yields the protein CASSLAGEGEKLFF.

This clone was seen a handful of times. The gene calls are TRBV27 and TRBJ2-7, with TRBD2 matching 10 bases. The junction had 21 bases not matched to a gene; V was cut back by 5 bases and J by 2 bases. The CDR3 extends over 20 amino acids. Germline-derived CDR1 and CDR2 are MNHEY and SMNVEV (reference sequence). In nucleotides, the CDR3 is TGTGCCAGCAGTGGTATCCGACTAGCGGGTCCTATACCCTTTACCTACGAGCAGTACTTC. Translated: CASSGIRLAGPIPFTYEQYF.

This chain joins TRBV28 and TRBJ2-3; 10 positions match TRBD1. Trimming cost V 6 bases and J 6 bases; bases outside gene matches: 9. The germline V gene encodes CDR1 MDHEN and CDR2 SYDVKM. The CDR3 is 15 amino acids. The CDR3 protein is CASRGSGTGDDTQYF. CDR3 sequence (DNA): TGTGCCAGCAGAGGATCCGGGACAGGGGATGATACGCAGTATTTT.

This rearrangement joins TRBV5-4 to TRBJ2-7; D possibly corresponds to TRBD1 (5 bases). The CDR3 loop spans 16 amino acids. V was trimmed by 4 bases and J by 0 bases, leaving 17 bases between them. In germline, CDR1 is SGHNT, CDR2 YYREEE (reference sequence). The CDR3: CASSPLGQPNSYEQYF. In DNA form, the CDR3 reads TGTGCCAGCAGCCCCCTGGGGCAGCCGAACTCCTACGAGCAGTACTTC.

In this sample, this clone turned up once. The rearrangement links TRBV28 to TRBJ2-5, with 8 bases fitting TRBD1. Per the germline V gene, CDR1 is MDHEN and CDR2 is SYDVKM. J gave up 2 bases and V 6 bases, and 14 bases lay outside the gene matches. This CDR3 spans 17 amino acids. The CDR3 nucleotides are TGTGCCAGCAGGCCGGACAGGGTGAATGGAGATCAAGAGACCCAGTACTTC. Its translation: CASRPDRVNGDQETQYF.

The chain uses TRBV7-8 and TRBJ1-2; 7 bases map to TRBD1. CDR3 length equals 16 residues. V shed 2 bases, J shed 0 bases, and the junction held 6 bases outside the gene matches. Germline V gene data show CDR1 as SGHVS and CDR2 as FQNEAQ. CDR3 sequence: CASSLRGRSSNYGYTF. CDR3 nucleotide sequence: TGTGCCAGCAGCTTAAGGGGGCGGAGCTCTAACTATGGCTACACCTTC.

The CDR3 sequence: CASSVAQGAREKLFF. The CDR3 DNA sequence: TGTGCCAGCAGCGTAGCCCAGGGGGCGCGTGAAAAACTGTTTTTT. This rearrangement joins TRBV9 to TRBJ1-4; 8 positions agree with TRBD1. This CDR3 comprises 15 residues. With V trimmed by 0 bases and J by 7 bases, 5 bases remained unmatched. The germline V gene encodes CDR1 SGDLS and CDR2 YYNGEE.

This clone was found once. This chain uses TRBV4-1 with TRBJ2-7, with D perhaps TRBD2 (7 bases). V gave up 0 bases and J gave up 0 bases, with 12 bases separating them. The length of the CDR3 is 16 residues. From germline, CDR1 is MGHRA and CDR2 YSYEKL. The CDR3: CASSQEGGGSSYEQYF. The DNA for the CDR3 is TGCGCCAGCAGCCAAGAGGGCGGGGGCAGCTCCTACGAGCAGTACTTC.

The J gene is TRBJ2-2, the V gene TRBV7-6, with 9 bases identical to TRBD2. Germline V lookup: CDR1 SGHVS, CDR2 FNYEAQ. The CDR3 runs 17 residues. Trimming took 0 bases from V and 5 from J; bases not matched to a gene: 7. The CDR3 sequence is CASSLALAGDGTGELFF. DNA for the CDR3: TGTGCCAGCAGCTTAGCCTTAGCGGGGGATGGGACCGGGGAGCTGTTTTTT. The variable domain in full, completed from reference TRBV7-6 and TRBJ2-2, reads GAGVSQSPRYKVTKRGQDVALRCDPISGHVSLYWYRQALGQGPEFLTYFNYEAQQDKSGLPNDRFSAERPEGSISTLTIQRTEQRDSAMYRCASSLALAGDGTGELFFGEGSRLTVL.

The CDR3 DNA is TGTGCCAGCAGCCAAGGGACTAGCGGTCTCGGATCATGGGAGACCCAGTACTTC. Protein: CASSQGTSGLGSWETQYF. V gene TRBV14 combines with J gene TRBJ2-5; 10 positions match TRBD2. The CDR3 extends over 18 amino acids. Germline assignment: CDR1 SGHDN and CDR2 FVKESK. V was clipped by 1 base and J by 5 bases; unmatched bases: 13.

CDR3 nucleotide sequence: TGTGCCTGGAGTGTTGGGGACAGAAGTGAAGCTTTCTTT. Its translation: CAWSVGDRSEAFF. The V gene is TRBV30, the J gene TRBJ1-1; 7 positions match TRBD1. V lost 0 bases to trimming and J lost 7 bases; unmatched junction nucleotides: 5. Germline V gene sequence: CDR1 GTSNPN, CDR2 SVGIG (reference sequence). The CDR3 has 13 amino acids.

The genes are TRBV28 and TRBJ1-4; D is ambiguous. The germline CDR1 and CDR2 sequences are MDHEN and SYDVKM. There are 13 residues in the CDR3. V was cut by 10 bases and J by 5 bases, with 14 bases left in between. The CDR3, as DNA: TGTGCCATCGACGGCGGGATGAATGAAAAACTGTTTTTT. Its translation is CAIDGGMNEKLFF.